This T cell receptor beta chain is from a study of shared clonotypes between healthy human individuals. Study background: Researchers assigned three CD4 naive, three CD4 memory, two CD8 naive and one CD8 memory plate to each donor.

At least ten counts were recorded for this clone. The sample has other DNA sequences that encode this CDR3 too. CDR3 length equals 14 residues. V was cut by 3 bases and J by 1 base, with 9 bases left in between. The germline CDR1 and CDR2 sequences are MNHEY and SVGAGI. Genomic DNA (from each subset) was split evenly across several immunoSEQ plates. Clones were read by immunoSEQ multiplex PCR, and TCRdb kept only the in-frame ones, dropping some. This table holds over a million clones, under 80% found once. This TCR was sampled from a young man in good health. The source material was memory CD4+ T cells sorted from blood. The subset is: CD45RA-negative fraction. The V call is TRBV6-5, the J call TRBJ2-5; a weak D match, TRBD2 (6 bases). CDR3 region: CASSYGGLQETQYF. The CDR3 nucleotides read TGTGCCAGCAGTTATGGAGGGCTCCAAGAGACCCAGTACTTC.